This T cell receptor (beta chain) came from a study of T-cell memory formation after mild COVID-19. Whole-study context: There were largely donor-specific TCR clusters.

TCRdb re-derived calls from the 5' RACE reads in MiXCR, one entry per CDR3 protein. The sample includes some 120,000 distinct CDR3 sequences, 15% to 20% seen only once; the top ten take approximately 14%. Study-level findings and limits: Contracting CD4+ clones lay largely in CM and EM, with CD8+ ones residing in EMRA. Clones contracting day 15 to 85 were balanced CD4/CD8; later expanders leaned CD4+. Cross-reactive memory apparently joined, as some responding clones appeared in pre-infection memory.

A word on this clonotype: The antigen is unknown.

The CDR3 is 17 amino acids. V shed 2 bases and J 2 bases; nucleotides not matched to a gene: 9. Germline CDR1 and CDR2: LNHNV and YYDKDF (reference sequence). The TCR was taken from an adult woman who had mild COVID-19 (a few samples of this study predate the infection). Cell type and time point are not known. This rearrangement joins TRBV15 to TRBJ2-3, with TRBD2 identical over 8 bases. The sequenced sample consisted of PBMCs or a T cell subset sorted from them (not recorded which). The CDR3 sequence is CATSRSVTGGPTDTQYF. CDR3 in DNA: TGTGCCACCAGCAGATCCGTTACGGGGGGGCCCACAGATACGCAGTATTTT.